In its sample, the clone carrying this T cell receptor (beta chain) is large. No antigen is known for it. There were roughly 0.9-11 million cryopreserved PBMC in the samples before DNA extraction. Version v3.0 of the immunoSEQ assay ran at survey level. Clones were read by immunoSEQ multiplex PCR, and TCRdb kept only the in-frame ones, dropping some. The repertoire includes thousands of clones, 80% to 90% of them detected once, and 3% sits in the top ten. The data originate from a study of long-term antiretroviral therapy in people with HIV. Study-level results: Diversity remained lower than transplant donor controls, even though it increased after ART.

The CDR3 consists of 13 residues. Deletions cut 4 bases from V and 5 bases from J, with 11 bases between. Looked up from germline, CDR1 is SEHNR and CDR2 is FQNEAQ (reference sequence). J is TRBJ1-2 and V is TRBV7-9; D uncertain. This clonotype originated in a woman in her forties or fifties with HIV. The sequences come from unsorted PBMCs, collected 3.7 years after starting antiretroviral therapy. CDR3 region: CASSSEYYYGYTF. In DNA, the CDR3 is TGTGCCAGCAGCTCGGAGTACTATTATGGCTACACCTTC.